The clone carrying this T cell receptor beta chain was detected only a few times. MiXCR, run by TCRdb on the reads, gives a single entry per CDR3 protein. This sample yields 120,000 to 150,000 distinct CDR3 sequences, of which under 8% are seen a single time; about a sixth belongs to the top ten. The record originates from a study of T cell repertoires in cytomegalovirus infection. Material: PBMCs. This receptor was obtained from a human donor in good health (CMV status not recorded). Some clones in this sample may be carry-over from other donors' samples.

The CDR3: CAIREGGGGTEAFF. The CDR3 DNA is TGTGCCATCAGGGAGGGCGGGGGGGGGACTGAAGCTTTCTTT. The chain employs TRBV10-3 and TRBJ1-1, with a weak D call TRBD1 (5 bases). This CDR3 is 14 amino acids long. CDR1 ENHRY and CDR2 SYGVKD come from the germline V gene. The V end was cut by 6 bases, the J end by 5 bases, with 16 bases between.